These 28 T cell receptor beta chains were sequenced from one sample in a study of T cell repertoires in cytomegalovirus infection. The antigens of these receptors remain unknown. TCRdb re-analysed the reads in MiXCR, keeping a single row per CDR3 protein. This sample carries 90,000 to 130,000 distinct CDR3 sequences, roughly a tenth of them seen once, and the ten largest clones take about 32%. Sequenced input: PBMCs, sequenced either directly or after in vitro stimulation (not recorded which). These receptors came from a human donor in good health (CMV status not recorded). Some clones in this sample may be carry-over from other donors' samples.

This clonotype showed up many times. The chain is built from TRBV7-2 and TRBJ2-1; 9 bases match TRBD1. The CDR3 extends over 14 amino acids. CDR1 is SGHTA, CDR2 FQGNSA, per germline. The V and J ends lost 5 bases and 6 bases, in that order; junction bases with no gene match: 5. For the CDR3, the DNA is TGTGCCAGCAGCGGGGGACAGGGACGCAATGAGCAGTTCTTC. Protein: CASSGGQGRNEQFF.

Only a few counts were recorded for this clonotype. The chain links TRBV11-1 to TRBJ2-1, with D possibly being TRBD2 (5 bases). The CDR3 is 16 residues long. CDR1 and CDR2 from the germline V gene are SGHAT and FQDESV (reference sequence). V lost 6 bases to trimming and J lost 7 bases, with 22 bases between them. CDR3: CASSPPGGSLENEQFF. In DNA form, the CDR3 reads TGTGCCAGCAGTCCACCGGGTGGGAGTCTGGAAAATGAGCAGTTCTTC.

The J gene is TRBJ2-1, the V gene TRBV10-2; 7 positions match TRBD2. Losses at the gene ends were 3 bases for V and 0 bases for J; bases not matched to a gene: 8. The germline V gene encodes CDR1 WSHSY and CDR2 SAAADI. CDR3 length: 17 residues. The CDR3 is CASSDPPGLGSYNEQFF. CDR3 sequence (DNA): TGCGCCAGCAGTGACCCGCCTGGACTAGGCTCCTACAATGAGCAGTTCTTC.

This chain connects TRBV6-2 or TRBV6-3 to TRBJ2-7; D remains ambiguous. The CDR3 runs to 12 residues. Germline lookup yields CDR1 MNHEY and CDR2 SVGEGT. V lost 6 bases to trimming and J lost 8 bases, with 14 bases between them. The CDR3 region is CASSNPQDQQYV. CDR3 DNA: TGTGCCAGCAGCAATCCGCAGGACCAGCAGTACGTC.

Ten or more counts support this clonotype. V is TRBV12-3 or TRBV12-4 and J is TRBJ1-1; no reliable D call. This CDR3 has 15 residues. Trimming left V 3 bases short and J 0 bases short, with 11 bases between. In nucleotides, the CDR3 is TGTGCCAGCAGTTTTTGGCAACAACTGAACACTGAAGCTTTCTTT. Its translation: CASSFWQQLNTEAFF.

The J gene is TRBJ2-3, the V gene TRBV6-5, with D possibly matching TRBD2 (6 bases). Trimming stripped 0 bases from V and 3 bases from J, with 13 bases between. CDR3 length equals 16 residues. In germline, CDR1 is MNHEY, CDR2 SVGAGI. CDR3 nucleotides: TGTGCCAGCAGTTACTCATCGGCGGGATGGACAGATACGCAGTATTTT. This sequence encodes CASSYSSAGWTDTQYF.

This clonotype has at least ten counts. The gene calls are TRBV7-8 and TRBJ2-7; 8 bases agree with TRBD2. Germline V gene sequence: CDR1 SGHVS, CDR2 FQNEAQ. V dropped 4 bases and J dropped 1; count of bases not matched to a gene: 3. This CDR3 contains 14 residues. The CDR3 DNA is TGTGCCAGCAGCTATAGCGGGAAGTCCTACGAGCAGTACTTC. It codes for CASSYSGKSYEQYF.

This clonotype was recorded a few times. The chain has TRBV7-6 and TRBJ2-7, with a possible D match to TRBD1 (6 bases). The germline V and J ends were trimmed by 5 bases and 4 bases, with 18 bases remaining between them. Germline V CDR1 and CDR2: SGHVS, FNYEAQ. CDR3 size: 15 residues. For the CDR3, the DNA is TGTGCCAGCAGCATCTTCCGGACAGACTTTTACGAGCAGTACTTC. Translating it yields CASSIFRTDFYEQYF.

This clonotype was observed many times. CDR3 sequence: CASSSSGVSNSYNEQFF. The CDR3 nucleotides read TGTGCCAGCAGCTCTTCAGGCGTTTCAAACTCCTACAATGAGCAGTTCTTC. The chain carries TRBV7-2 and TRBJ2-1; the D is unclear. The CDR3 has 17 amino acids. Germline V lookup: CDR1 SGHTA, CDR2 FQGNSA. Between the trimmed V and J ends, which lost 4 bases and 0 bases, there was a span of 16 bases.

This clonotype was recorded a few times. This chain connects TRBV20-1 to TRBJ1-2; maybe TRBD1 (6 bases). Trimming stripped 3 bases from V and 4 bases from J, with 15 bases between. This CDR3 has 14 residues. Germline V gene lookup returns CDR1 DFQATT and CDR2 SNEGSKA (reference sequence). The CDR3 region is CSASAQGTFYGYTF. The DNA for the CDR3 is TGCAGTGCTAGCGCTCAGGGGACATTCTATGGCTACACCTTC.

This clonotype was counted ten times or more. The CDR3 bases are TGTGCCAGCAGCTACACTAATGGGGCCAGGGAGACCCAGTACTTC. It translates to CASSYTNGARETQYF. V gene TRBV7-8 combines with J gene TRBJ2-5, with a weak D call TRBD1 (5 bases). Trimming removed 4 bases from V and 5 bases from J, with 17 bases in between. CDR1 is SGHVS and CDR2 is FQNEAQ in the germline V gene. CDR3 length: 15 residues.

This clonotype has just a few counts. The rearrangement joins TRBV6-6 to TRBJ2-4; D possibly matches TRBD1 or TRBD2 (6 bases each). The CDR3 totals 16 residues. V was trimmed by 5 bases and J by 0 bases, leaving 14 bases between them. From germline, CDR1 is MNHNY and CDR2 SVGAGI (reference sequence). In DNA, the CDR3 is TGTGCCAGCAGTCCGACGGGGGCGGGAGCCAAAAACATTCAGTACTTC. Protein sequence: CASSPTGAGAKNIQYF.

This clonotype was seen at least ten times. V and J are TRBV4-1 and TRBJ2-3; D gene unclear. Trimming took 3 bases from V and 5 from J, leaving 15 bases between them. Germline values: CDR1 MGHRA, CDR2 YSYEKL. The CDR3 contains 15 residues. CDR3 residues: CASSHIGQALDTQYF. The DNA of the CDR3 is TGCGCCAGCAGCCATATAGGTCAAGCGTTAGATACGCAGTATTTT.

Ten or more counts support this clonotype. The chain is built from TRBV28 and TRBJ2-2; TRBD1 matches at 12 bases. The germline V gene encodes CDR1 MDHEN and CDR2 SYDVKM. CDR3 length: 17 residues. The V and J ends lost 4 bases and 1 base, in that order; junction bases with no gene match: 4. CDR3 sequence (DNA): TGTGCCAGCAGTTCCCGGGACAGGGGGCGGAACACCGGGGAGCTGTTTTTT. This gives the protein CASSSRDRGRNTGELFF.

Many counts were recorded for this clonotype. The V call is TRBV29-1, the J call TRBJ1-2, with 10 bases matching TRBD1. The length of the CDR3 is 13 residues. Germline-derived CDR1 and CDR2 are SQVTM and ANQGSEA. The V segment lost 4 bases and the J segment 2 bases; nucleotides outside the gene matches: 1. The CDR3 loop reads CSVGDRGNYGYTF. CDR3 coding DNA: TGCAGCGTTGGGGACAGGGGAAACTATGGCTACACCTTC. Full variable domain (outside the CDR3, taken from reference TRBV29-1 and TRBJ1-2): SAVISQKPSRDICQRGTSLTIQCQVDSQVTMMFWYRQQPGQSLTLIATANQGSEATYESGFVIDKFPISRPNLTFSTLTVSNMSPEDSSIYLCSVGDRGNYGYTFGSGTRLTVV.

The chain employs TRBV12-3 or TRBV12-4 and TRBJ1-1; D possibly corresponds to TRBD1 (5 bases). V was shortened by 8 bases and J by 1 base, with 14 bases between the two germline ends. The length of the CDR3 is 14 residues. CDR3 sequence (DNA): TGTGCCAGCGCTATCACAGGATCGAACACTGAAGCTTTCTTT. It translates to CASAITGSNTEAFF.

The chain's CDR3 is CASSYSGQGNQPQHF. The CDR3 DNA is TGTGCCAGCAGTTACTCGGGACAGGGGAATCAGCCCCAGCATTTT. The chain has TRBV6-6 and TRBJ1-5; 10 nucleotides line up with TRBD1. CDR3 size: 15 residues. Per the germline V gene, CDR1 is MNHNY and CDR2 is SVGAGI (reference sequence). Trimming at V came to 0 bases and at J to 4 bases, leaving 0 bases not matched to a gene.

This clonotype was detected only a few times. The genes are TRBV4-1 and TRBJ2-5, with D hard to call. CDR1 MGHRA and CDR2 YSYEKL come from the germline V gene. Trimming removed 4 bases at V and 2 bases at J, with 8 bases between. This CDR3 region has 13 residues. The chain's CDR3 is CASSPAGQETQYF. The CDR3 region has the DNA TGCGCCAGCAGCCCCGCCGGGCAAGAGACCCAGTACTTC.

In this sample, this clonotype turned up a few times. The CDR3 coding sequence is TGTGCCTGGAGTGTACCCGACAGGTGGAATGGCTACACCTTC. Translating it yields CAWSVPDRWNGYTF. The chain employs TRBV30 and TRBJ1-2, with D maybe TRBD1 (6 bases). The CDR3 is 14 residues long. The V and J ends lost 0 bases and 6 bases respectively, with 14 bases between them. Germline V lookup: CDR1 GTSNPN, CDR2 SVGIG (reference sequence).

This clonotype was counted between two and nine times. The rearrangement uses TRBV29-1 and TRBJ2-1, with 8 bases matching TRBD2. Germline V gene sequence: CDR1 SQVTM, CDR2 ANQGSEA. CDR3 length: 15 residues. V lost 5 bases, J lost 7 bases, and 13 bases stayed unmatched. The CDR3 loop reads CSVIRGTGGVNEQFF. The CDR3 DNA reads as TGCAGCGTTATAAGGGGGACGGGAGGGGTGAATGAGCAGTTCTTC.

This clonotype was counted ten times or more. The chain recombines TRBV6-2 or TRBV6-3 with TRBJ1-2; D is unresolved. Trimming took 4 bases from V and 2 from J, leaving 14 bases between them. Germline loops: CDR1 MNHEY, CDR2 SVGEGT. The CDR3 loop spans 15 amino acids. CDR3 nucleotides: TGTGCCAGCAGTTTGGACGCCAGAGGAAACTATGGCTACACCTTC. Residues: CASSLDARGNYGYTF.

This clonotype was recorded many times. This chain uses TRBV7-6 with TRBJ1-4, with TRBD1 matching 8 bases. With 5 bases clipped from V and 8 bases from J, the junction kept 10 bases outside the gene matches. The CDR3 totals 15 residues. CDR1 SGHVS and CDR2 FNYEAQ come from the germline V gene. The CDR3 DNA follows: TGTGCCAGCAGCCTACGGACAGGGCTAGGAGAAAAACTGTTTTTT. It is translated as CASSLRTGLGEKLFF.

There are many counts of this clonotype. The gene calls are TRBV7-9 and TRBJ1-4; D gene unclear. V gave up 2 bases and J gave up 3 bases, with 13 bases separating them. Germline V gene sequence: CDR1 SEHNR, CDR2 FQNEAQ (reference sequence). CDR3 length equals 16 residues. CDR3 loop: CASSLFVGSSNEKLFF. CDR3 sequence (DNA): TGTGCCAGCAGCTTATTCGTCGGATCATCTAATGAAAAACTGTTTTTT.

The rearrangement links TRBV6-5 to TRBJ1-1, with D possibly being TRBD1 (5 bases). V was trimmed by 10 bases and J by 1 base, leaving 13 bases between them. The CDR3 has 13 amino acids. Germline V lookup: CDR1 MNHEY, CDR2 SVGAGI. The CDR3 DNA is TGTGCCACCTCACAGGCACCGAACACTGAAGCTTTCTTT. Its translation: CATSQAPNTEAFF.

In its sample, this clonotype was seen a few times. The chain carries TRBV24-1 and TRBJ2-3; D call uncertain. Germline loops: CDR1 KGHDR, CDR2 SFDVKD. The CDR3 covers 12 residues. The V end lost 4 bases, the J end lost 4 bases, and 5 bases lay between the germline ends. In DNA, the CDR3 is TGTGCCACCAGTGACTCGCCAGATACGCAGTATTTT. Amino acids: CATSDSPDTQYF.

The rearrangement joins TRBV29-1 to TRBJ2-1, with D possibly TRBD2 on 6 matching bases. V was trimmed by 4 bases and J by 2 bases, leaving 9 bases between them. The CDR3 totals 13 residues. Germline V gene data show CDR1 as SQVTM and CDR2 as ANQGSEA. CDR3 residues: CSVVLATYNEQFF. The CDR3 coding sequence is TGCAGCGTTGTTCTAGCGACCTACAATGAGCAGTTCTTC.

In this sample, this clonotype turned up many times. The chain couples TRBV27 to TRBJ2-3; D not resolved. Trimming shortened V by 3 bases and J by 6 bases, and 10 bases separated the two germline ends. Looked up from germline, CDR1 is MNHEY and CDR2 is SMNVEV (reference sequence). The CDR3 covers 13 residues. Here the CDR3 reads CASSLKVRDTQYF. In DNA, the CDR3 is TGTGCCAGCAGTTTGAAGGTGAGGGATACGCAGTATTTT.

This clonotype was seen a handful of times. This sequence joins TRBV6-2 or TRBV6-3 and TRBJ2-1; no clear D gene. The germline V and J ends were trimmed by 6 bases and 7 bases, with 16 bases remaining between them. Germline V lookup: CDR1 MNHEY, CDR2 SVGEGT. The CDR3 runs to 14 residues. For the CDR3, the DNA is TGTGCCAGCAGCTTGACCGGGTACCGGAATGAGCAGTTCTTC. As protein: CASSLTGYRNEQFF.